These T cell receptor beta chains were read from a single sample in a study of response to subunit inactivated influenza vaccine. MiXCR, run by TCRdb on the RT-PCR reads, gives a single entry per CDR3 protein. The data hold about 620,000 distinct CDR3 sequences, with 12% observed a single time. This material consisted of PBMCs from blood, taken on the day of vaccination. These receptors originate from a man aged 50-60 years who received an inactivated influenza vaccine. Each CDR3 is given with its conserved first and last residue. D genes are given only for firm matches. Where a row states a size, it is once, few, many or the class of an expanded clone; other rows omit it.

d_call: TRBD1; v_call: TRBV18; j_call: TRBJ2-7; clone_size: many; cdr3_aa: CASSPAGQGYEQYF; cdr3_nt: TGTGCCAGCAGCCCAGCGGGACAGGGCTACGAGCAGTACTTC
d_call: TRBD1; v_call: TRBV7-6; j_call: TRBJ2-3; clone_size: -; cdr3_aa: CASSRHPGQRSTDTQYF; cdr3_nt: TGTGCCAGCAGCCGCCACCCGGGACAGAGAAGCACAGATACGCAGTATTTT
d_call: TRBD2; v_call: TRBV7-9; j_call: TRBJ2-5; clone_size: -; cdr3_aa: CASSIIAGGPRFETQYF; cdr3_nt: TGTGCCAGCAGTATAATAGCGGGAGGGCCGAGGTTCGAGACCCAGTACTTC
d_call: -; v_call: TRBV7-6; j_call: TRBJ2-7; clone_size: -; cdr3_aa: CARTPWGPSSYEQYF; cdr3_nt: TGTGCCAGGACACCTTGGGGGCCGAGCTCCTACGAGCAGTACTTC
d_call: -; v_call: TRBV5-6; j_call: TRBJ2-7; clone_size: few; cdr3_aa: CASIQGPGSYEQYF; cdr3_nt: TGTGCCAGCATTCAAGGACCCGGTTCCTACGAGCAGTACTTC
d_call: TRBD2; v_call: TRBV27; j_call: TRBJ2-2; clone_size: -; cdr3_aa: CASSLVAGGPSGELFF; cdr3_nt: TGTGCCAGCAGTTTAGTAGCGGGAGGGCCATCCGGGGAGCTGTTTTTT
d_call: -; v_call: TRBV6-2/TRBV6-3; j_call: TRBJ1-1; clone_size: -; cdr3_aa: CASSYSPTGRRNTEAFF; cdr3_nt: TGTGCCAGCAGTTACTCCCCAACAGGGCGCCGGAACACTGAAGCTTTCTTT
d_call: TRBD1; v_call: TRBV4-3; j_call: TRBJ2-1; clone_size: -; cdr3_aa: CASSQSDRGFYNEQFF; cdr3_nt: TGCGCCAGCAGCCAGTCGGACAGGGGATTCTACAATGAGCAGTTCTTC
d_call: TRBD1; v_call: TRBV28; j_call: TRBJ2-3; clone_size: many; cdr3_aa: CASSSSGTGLTSSTDTQYF; cdr3_nt: TGTGCCAGCAGTTCATCCGGGACAGGGCTGACTTCTAGCACAGATACGCAGTATTTT
d_call: -; v_call: TRBV11-2; j_call: TRBJ1-1; clone_size: many; cdr3_aa: CASSRTGKTEAFF; cdr3_nt: TGTGCCAGCAGCCGAACAGGAAAAACTGAAGCTTTCTTT
d_call: -; v_call: TRBV5-1; j_call: TRBJ2-2; clone_size: few; cdr3_aa: CASSLDRANAGELFF; cdr3_nt: TGCGCCAGCAGCTTGGACAGGGCCAACGCCGGGGAGCTGTTTTTT
d_call: TRBD1; v_call: TRBV5-1; j_call: TRBJ1-6; clone_size: many; cdr3_aa: CASSSQGVYSPLHF; cdr3_nt: TGCGCCAGCAGCTCACAGGGGGTCTATTCACCCCTCCACTTT
d_call: -; v_call: TRBV6-6; j_call: TRBJ2-1; clone_size: -; cdr3_aa: CASSIPRAAHGFF; cdr3_nt: TGTGCCAGCAGTATTCCCCGGGCAGCCCACGGGTTCTTC
d_call: -; v_call: TRBV3-1; j_call: TRBJ1-5; clone_size: -; cdr3_aa: CASSQVGGEQPQHF; cdr3_nt: TGTGCCAGCAGCCAAGTCGGTGGGGAACAGCCCCAGCATTTT
d_call: -; v_call: TRBV11-2; j_call: TRBJ1-6; clone_size: few; cdr3_aa: CASSLDRNSPLHF; cdr3_nt: TGTGCCAGCAGCTTAGATAGGAATTCACCCCTCCACTTT
d_call: -; v_call: TRBV7-2; j_call: TRBJ2-1; clone_size: many; cdr3_aa: CASSLPKGGSLNEQFF; cdr3_nt: TGTGCCAGCAGCCTCCCTAAGGGCGGGTCCCTCAATGAGCAGTTCTTC
d_call: -; v_call: TRBV12-3/TRBV12-4; j_call: TRBJ2-1; clone_size: many; cdr3_aa: CASRTTSFNEQFF; cdr3_nt: TGTGCCAGCAGGACGACTAGTTTCAATGAGCAGTTCTTC
d_call: -; v_call: TRBV12-3/TRBV12-4; j_call: TRBJ2-3; clone_size: few; cdr3_aa: CASSPSRDTVGDTQYF; cdr3_nt: TGTGCCAGCAGCCCGTCCCGGGACACGGTCGGGGATACGCAGTATTTT
d_call: -; v_call: TRBV7-9; j_call: TRBJ2-7; clone_size: -; cdr3_aa: CASSSGGGQSPYEQYF; cdr3_nt: TGTGCCAGCAGCTCGGGAGGGGGACAGTCACCCTACGAGCAGTACTTC
d_call: -; v_call: TRBV3-1; j_call: TRBJ2-5; clone_size: few; cdr3_aa: CASRRGYQETQYF; cdr3_nt: TGTGCCAGCAGGAGGGGCTACCAAGAGACCCAGTACTTC
d_call: -; v_call: TRBV7-9; j_call: TRBJ2-5; clone_size: few; cdr3_aa: CASSLAGATQETQYF; cdr3_nt: TGTGCCAGCAGCTTAGCCGGGGCAACCCAAGAGACCCAGTACTTC
d_call: -; v_call: TRBV6-1; j_call: TRBJ1-5; clone_size: -; cdr3_aa: CASSLLRQGDQPQHF; cdr3_nt: TGTGCCAGCAGTCTCCTTCGTCAGGGCGACCAGCCCCAGCATTTT
d_call: -; v_call: TRBV20-1; j_call: TRBJ2-1; clone_size: few; cdr3_aa: CSASVSGSSVF; cdr3_nt: TGCAGTGCTAGTGTGTCCGGCTCCTCGGTCTTC
d_call: -; v_call: TRBV20-1; j_call: TRBJ2-7; clone_size: -; cdr3_aa: CSASFNRASPGALSYEQYF; cdr3_nt: TGCAGTGCTAGTTTCAACCGGGCGTCACCAGGGGCCCTCTCCTACGAGCAGTACTTC
d_call: -; v_call: TRBV12-3/TRBV12-4; j_call: TRBJ2-7; clone_size: few; cdr3_aa: CASSLATGHEQYF; cdr3_nt: TGTGCCAGCAGTTTGGCGACAGGTCACGAGCAGTACTTC
d_call: TRBD2; v_call: TRBV7-7; j_call: TRBJ2-3; clone_size: many; cdr3_aa: CASSAGDTDTQYF; cdr3_nt: TGTGCTAGCAGCGCGGGGGATACAGATACGCAGTATTTT
d_call: TRBD1; v_call: TRBV6-1; j_call: TRBJ2-5; clone_size: -; cdr3_aa: CASSGQGAGETQYF; cdr3_nt: TGTGCCAGCAGTGGACAGGGTGCGGGAGAGACCCAGTACTTC
d_call: TRBD2; v_call: TRBV18; j_call: TRBJ2-1; clone_size: many; cdr3_aa: CASSPTSGVNNEQFF; cdr3_nt: TGTGCCAGCTCACCGACTAGCGGGGTCAACAATGAGCAGTTCTTC
d_call: -; v_call: TRBV27; j_call: TRBJ2-3; clone_size: -; cdr3_aa: CASNPGAGRTDTQYF; cdr3_nt: TGTGCCAGCAACCCCGGTGCGGGAAGGACAGATACGCAGTATTTT
d_call: -; v_call: TRBV20-1; j_call: TRBJ2-7; clone_size: few; cdr3_aa: CSAITGSNNEQYF; cdr3_nt: TGCAGTGCTATAACAGGGTCGAACAACGAGCAGTACTTC
d_call: -; v_call: TRBV18; j_call: TRBJ2-7; clone_size: -; cdr3_aa: CASSPPSTGGLSKQYF; cdr3_nt: TGTGCCAGCTCACCACCGAGCACCGGGGGCCTTTCGAAGCAGTACTTC
d_call: -; v_call: TRBV5-1; j_call: TRBJ2-1; clone_size: many; cdr3_aa: CASSLDTEQFF; cdr3_nt: TGCGCCAGCAGCTTGGATACTGAGCAGTTCTTC
d_call: -; v_call: TRBV14; j_call: TRBJ2-5; clone_size: -; cdr3_aa: CASSQPMGTQYF; cdr3_nt: TGTGCCAGCAGCCAGCCAATGGGGACCCAGTACTTC
d_call: -; v_call: TRBV20-1; j_call: TRBJ2-3; clone_size: -; cdr3_aa: CSAPTVGGIGDTQYF; cdr3_nt: TGCAGTGCCCCTACCGTTGGCGGGATAGGGGATACGCAGTATTTT
d_call: TRBD1; v_call: TRBV6-2/TRBV6-3; j_call: TRBJ1-2; clone_size: few; cdr3_aa: CASSDPTGNYGYTF; cdr3_nt: TGTGCCAGCAGTGATCCGACAGGGAACTATGGCTACACCTTC
d_call: -; v_call: TRBV10-3; j_call: TRBJ1-1; clone_size: -; cdr3_aa: CAISVQGNTEAFF; cdr3_nt: TGTGCCATCAGTGTGCAGGGGAACACTGAAGCTTTCTTT
d_call: -; v_call: TRBV6-5; j_call: TRBJ2-7; clone_size: -; cdr3_aa: CASSYSLRNSYEQYF; cdr3_nt: TGTGCCAGCAGTTACTCGCTCAGGAACTCCTACGAGCAGTACTTC
d_call: TRBD1; v_call: TRBV29-1; j_call: TRBJ2-3; clone_size: few; cdr3_aa: CSVNTDRTHTQYF; cdr3_nt: TGCAGCGTAAACACGGACAGGACCCATACGCAGTATTTT
d_call: TRBD2; v_call: TRBV20-1; j_call: TRBJ2-1; clone_size: -; cdr3_aa: CSARDSAVQREGPYNEQFF; cdr3_nt: TGCAGTGCTAGAGACTCAGCTGTCCAGCGGGAGGGGCCCTACAATGAGCAGTTCTTC
d_call: TRBD2; v_call: TRBV10-3; j_call: TRBJ2-2; clone_size: many; cdr3_aa: CAIRGAGGIAGELFF; cdr3_nt: TGTGCCATCAGAGGAGCGGGAGGGATCGCCGGGGAGCTGTTTTTT
d_call: -; v_call: TRBV21-1; j_call: TRBJ2-7; clone_size: -; cdr3_aa: CASSPQPGQGSRHLAYEQYF; cdr3_nt: TGTGCCAGCAGCCCACAACCGGGACAGGGGAGTCGGCACCTTGCCTACGAGCAGTACTTC
d_call: -; v_call: TRBV7-6; j_call: TRBJ2-1; clone_size: -; cdr3_aa: CASSLWLMGQSTYNEQFF; cdr3_nt: TGTGCCAGCAGCTTATGGCTCATGGGACAATCCACTTACAATGAGCAGTTCTTC